Each of the 18 T cell receptor beta chains below was sequenced from the same sample in a study of T cell responses to AZD1222 COVID-19 vaccine. The repertoire was sequenced with immunoSEQ multiplex PCR; TCRdb's copy has only in-frame clones and lacks some. Among roughly 190,000 clones, about nine tenths were seen once, and the ten largest hold about 1.7%. The specimen comprised peripheral blood, sampled 28 days after the second AZD1222 dose. The receptor source for this set is an adult who received the AZD1222 COVID-19 vaccine.

A single count supports this clone. The V gene is TRBV4-3, the J gene TRBJ1-3; tentatively, D is TRBD1 (5 bases). The CDR3 covers 17 residues. Germline lookup yields CDR1 LGHNA and CDR2 YSLEER. Trimming stripped 0 bases from V and 0 bases from J, with 12 bases between. The CDR3 region is CASSQERTQVSGNTIYF. CDR3 sequence (DNA): TGCGCCAGCAGCCAAGAAAGGACACAGGTCTCTGGAAACACCATATATTTT.

The rearrangement links TRBV25-1 to TRBJ1-2, with D hard to call. Germline values: CDR1 MGHDK, CDR2 SYGVNS. The CDR3 has 14 residues. The V and J ends lost 1 base and 5 bases respectively, with 11 bases between them. DNA of the CDR3: TGTGCCAGCAGTGAATCCAGGTCCGTGTATGGCTACACCTTC. This sequence encodes CASSESRSVYGYTF.

The chain is built from TRBV27 and TRBJ1-5; 9 positions match TRBD1. With V trimmed by 3 bases and J by 13 bases, 4 bases remained unmatched. Germline V gene lookup returns CDR1 MNHEY and CDR2 SMNVEV (reference sequence). This CDR3 region has 12 residues. CDR3 in DNA: TGTGCCAGCAGTTTGACAGGGGGGGTACAGCATTTT. Its protein is CASSLTGGVQHF.

V is TRBV12-5 and J is TRBJ1-2; 8 nucleotides match TRBD1. The CDR3 contains 22 residues. V shed 0 bases and J 4 bases; nucleotides not matched to a gene: 25. Looked up from germline, CDR1 is LGHNT and CDR2 is FRNRAP. The CDR3 DNA follows: TGTGCTAGTGGTTTGGTACTAGGATCGGCGGGCCCAGGGGGCTCTCTTAGCTATGGCTACACCTTC. This codes for CASGLVLGSAGPGGSLSYGYTF.

The chain combines TRBV6-5 with TRBJ1-2, with 8 bases lining up with TRBD1. V was pared by 8 bases and J by 8 bases, with 10 bases of the junction left unmatched. Germline CDR1 MNHEY, CDR2 SVGAGI. This CDR3 has 13 amino acids. The CDR3, as DNA: TGTGCCAGCGCTCATGGGACAGGCTACGGCTACACCTTC. Translation: CASAHGTGYGYTF.

The rearrangement uses TRBV7-8 and TRBJ1-3; D is unclear. Trimming removed 5 bases at V and 8 bases at J, with 10 bases between. This CDR3 has 12 residues. Germline lookup yields CDR1 SGHVS and CDR2 FQNEAQ. The CDR3 region has the DNA TGTGCCAGCAGCCCCCGTAGGGACACCATATATTTT. Its protein is CASSPRRDTIYF.

This clone was observed once. Written as DNA, the CDR3 is TGCGCCAGCAGCCAGACCCCGGGACAGGGATACAATGAGCAGTTCTTC. This codes for CASSQTPGQGYNEQFF. The J gene is TRBJ2-1, the V gene TRBV4-3; 9 positions match TRBD1. Germline V gene lookup returns CDR1 LGHNA and CDR2 YSLEER. Unmatched junction bases numbered 7, after V lost 3 bases and J lost 4 bases. This CDR3 has 16 residues.

The chain couples TRBV7-9 to TRBJ1-1, with 8 bases identical to TRBD1. Losses at the gene ends were 4 bases for V and 5 bases for J; bases not matched to a gene: 9. The CDR3 is made up of 15 amino acids. Germline CDR1 SEHNR, CDR2 FQNEAQ (reference sequence). The CDR3 protein is CASSSQDRAGTEAFF. The CDR3 DNA sequence: TGTGCCAGCAGCTCGCAGGACAGGGCGGGGACTGAAGCTTTCTTT.

CDR3 sequence reads: CASNSPGGRETQYF. The CDR3 DNA follows: TGTGCCAGCAACTCCCCTGGAGGGCGGGAGACCCAGTACTTC. This chain connects TRBV5-4 to TRBJ2-5; a weak D match, TRBD2 (6 bases). Trimming pared 6 bases from V and 5 bases from J, leaving 17 bases between. The CDR3 covers 14 residues. CDR1 SGHNT and CDR2 YYREEE come from the germline V gene (reference sequence).

This clone was counted a single time. This sequence joins TRBV29-1 and TRBJ1-2, with 7 bases matching TRBD1. Trimming at V came to 3 bases and at J to 2 bases, leaving 6 bases not matched to a gene. This CDR3 region has 14 residues. Germline lookup yields CDR1 SQVTM and CDR2 ANQGSEA. CDR3 sequence: CSVETGNLNYGYTF. The CDR3 nucleotides read TGCAGCGTTGAGACAGGGAATTTAAACTATGGCTACACCTTC.

The chain couples TRBV5-1 to TRBJ1-1, with TRBD1 as a possible D gene (5 bases). The germline V and J ends were trimmed by 6 bases and 8 bases, with 17 bases remaining between them. The CDR3 is made up of 13 amino acids. Germline V gives CDR1 SGHRS, CDR2 YFSETQ. CDR3 sequence: CASTTSGGAEAFF. The CDR3 bases are TGCGCCAGCACTACCTCGGGCGGGGCGGAAGCTTTCTTT.

The chain has TRBV11-2 and TRBJ1-1; no reliable D call. Germline-derived CDR1 and CDR2 are SGHAT and FQNNGV. The CDR3 spans 13 residues. V was shortened by 5 bases and J by 0 bases, with 7 bases between the two germline ends. The CDR3 protein is CASSRTLNTEAFF. CDR3 DNA sequence: TGTGCCAGCAGCCGAACCTTGAACACTGAAGCTTTCTTT.

The chain combines TRBV7-2 with TRBJ1-5; no reliable D call. V was pared by 6 bases and J by 6 bases, with 12 bases between. The CDR3 length is 13 residues. Looked up from germline, CDR1 is SGHTA and CDR2 is FQGNSA. The CDR3 DNA sequence: TGTGCCAGCAGTCCCTCCTATCGTCAGCCCCAGCATTTT. This sequence encodes CASSPSYRQPQHF.

V gene TRBV6-5 combines with J gene TRBJ1-5; D gene uncertain. The CDR3 loop spans 15 amino acids. From germline, CDR1 is MNHEY and CDR2 SVGAGI. The V gene lost 5 bases and the J gene lost 0 bases, with 11 bases spanning the gap. CDR3 sequence reads: CASSPATLSNQPQHF. For the CDR3, the DNA is TGTGCCAGCAGTCCCGCGACACTTAGCAATCAGCCCCAGCATTTT.

V is TRBV5-6 and J is TRBJ1-3; D uncertain. Germline lookup yields CDR1 SGHDT and CDR2 YYEEEE. Trimming shortened V by 4 bases and J by 0 bases, and 11 bases separated the two germline ends. CDR3 size: 15 residues. The CDR3 spells CASSRPVVSGNTIYF. The CDR3 DNA reads as TGTGCCAGCAGCCGCCCTGTAGTCTCTGGAAACACCATATATTTT.

The chain recombines TRBV19 with TRBJ1-2; possibly TRBD1 for D (5 bases). The CDR3 contains 14 residues. Trimming took off 4 bases at V and 8 bases at J, with 17 bases between the two ends. CDR1 is LNHDA, CDR2 SQIVND, per germline (reference sequence). CDR3 in amino acids: CASSTPRGWDGYTF. As DNA, the CDR3 is TGTGCCAGTAGTACCCCACGAGGGTGGGACGGCTACACCTTC.

V is TRBV7-2 and J is TRBJ1-5, with D perhaps matching TRBD1 (6 bases). Germline CDR1 SGHTA, CDR2 FQGNSA. The CDR3 has 13 amino acids. The V and J ends lost 5 bases and 9 bases respectively, with 14 bases between them. CDR3 residues: CASSPQGGTPQHF. DNA for the CDR3: TGTGCCAGCAGCCCACAGGGAGGTACGCCCCAGCATTTT.

This sequence joins TRBV20-1 and TRBJ2-1; tentatively, D is TRBD1 or TRBD2 (5 bases each). The germline V and J ends were trimmed by 3 bases and 5 bases, with 26 bases remaining between them. Per the germline V gene, CDR1 is DFQATT and CDR2 is SNEGSKA (reference sequence). The CDR3 has 18 amino acids. CDR3 coding DNA: TGCAGTGCTAGTCGACTGATGCCGGGACGAGCAACCAACAATGAGCAGTTCTTC. Encoded protein: CSASRLMPGRATNNEQFF.